This T cell receptor (beta chain) was identified in a study of T cell changes during pregnancy in multiple sclerosis. Libraries were prepared by immunoSEQ multiplex PCR; TCRdb keeps only in-frame clonotypes and omits some of them. The repertoire has some 100,000 clones, approximately 90% of them found once; the top ten carry about 2%. CDR3 size: 14 residues. CDR1 MNHNY and CDR2 SVGAGI come from the germline V gene (reference sequence). J lost 6 bases, V lost 6 bases, and 10 bases had no gene match. The clonotype was recovered from a female donor with multiple sclerosis, enrolled in a pregnancy study. The V gene is TRBV6-6, the J gene TRBJ2-7, with 8 nucleotides matching TRBD1. Sequencing used peripheral blood, obtained after pregnancy. Here the CDR3 DNA reads TGTGCCAGCAGCCCCGAGACAGGGGTTCTCGAGCAGTACTTC. Translating it yields CASSPETGVLEQYF.